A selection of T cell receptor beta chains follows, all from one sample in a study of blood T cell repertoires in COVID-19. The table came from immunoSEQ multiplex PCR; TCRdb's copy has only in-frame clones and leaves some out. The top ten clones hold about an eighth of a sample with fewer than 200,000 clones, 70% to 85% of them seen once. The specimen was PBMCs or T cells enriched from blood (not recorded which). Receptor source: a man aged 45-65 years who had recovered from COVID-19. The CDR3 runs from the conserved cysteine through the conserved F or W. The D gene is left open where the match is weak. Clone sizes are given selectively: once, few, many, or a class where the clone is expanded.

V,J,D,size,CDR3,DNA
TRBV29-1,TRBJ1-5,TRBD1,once,CSVGRGQGARRDSNQPQHF,TGCAGCGTTGGTAGGGGACAGGGGGCTCGTCGGGATAGCAATCAGCCCCAGCATTTT
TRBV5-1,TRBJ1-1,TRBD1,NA,CASSLEMVGQGAEAFF,TGCGCCAGCAGCTTGGAGATGGTGGGACAGGGGGCGGAAGCTTTCTTT
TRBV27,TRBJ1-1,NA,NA,CASSPQWGGRTEAFF,TGTGCCAGCAGTCCCCAGTGGGGGGGAAGAACTGAAGCTTTCTTT
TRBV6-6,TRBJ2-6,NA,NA,CASSPEPQTGRLSGANVLTF,TGTGCCAGCAGTCCCGAACCCCAGACAGGCCGACTCTCTGGGGCCAACGTCCTGACTTTC
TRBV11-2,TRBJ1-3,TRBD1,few,CASSLGQGTGNTIYF,TGTGCCAGCAGCTTAGGACAGGGGACAGGAAACACCATATATTTT
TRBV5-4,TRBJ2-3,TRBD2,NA,CASSLGTSGGALRTDTQYF,TGTGCCAGCAGCCTCGGGACTAGCGGGGGGGCCCTTCGCACAGATACGCAGTATTTT
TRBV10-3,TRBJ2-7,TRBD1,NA,CATRGQETSYEQYF,TGTGCCACCCGGGGACAGGAGACCTCCTACGAGCAGTACTTC
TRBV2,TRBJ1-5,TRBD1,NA,CASTLDRAGQPQHF,TGTGCCAGCACCTTGGACAGGGCCGGTCAGCCCCAGCATTTT
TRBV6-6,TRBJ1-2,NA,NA,CASSYSESGFGYTF,TGTGCCAGCAGTTACTCGGAGTCAGGGTTTGGCTACACCTTC
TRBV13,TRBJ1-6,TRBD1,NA,CASTSGQGGSPLHF,TGTGCCAGCACCTCGGGGCAGGGGGGTTCACCCCTCCACTTT
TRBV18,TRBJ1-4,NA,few,CASSPGNGGQEKLFF,TGTGCCAGCTCACCCGGAAATGGGGGCCAAGAAAAACTGTTTTTT
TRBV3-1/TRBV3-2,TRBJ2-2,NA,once,CASSQGHSTGELFF,TGTGCCAGCAGCCAAGGTCACTCCACCGGGGAGCTGTTTTTT
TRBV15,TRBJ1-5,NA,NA,CATSRAQGRNQPQHF,TGTGCCACCAGCAGAGCACAGGGTCGCAATCAGCCCCAGCATTTT
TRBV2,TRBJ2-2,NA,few,CASSGAGFTGELFF,TGTGCCAGCAGTGGGGCAGGCTTCACCGGGGAGCTGTTTTTT
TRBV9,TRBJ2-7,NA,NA,CASSVAAGYEQYF,TGTGCCAGCAGCGTAGCCGCAGGCTACGAGCAGTACTTC
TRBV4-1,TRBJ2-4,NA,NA,CASSQDFQTGAKNIQYF,TGCGCCAGCAGCCAAGATTTCCAGACAGGAGCCAAAAACATTCAGTACTTC
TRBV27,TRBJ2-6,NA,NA,CATAGTDSGANVLTF,TGTGCCACGGCGGGGACAGACTCTGGGGCCAACGTCCTGACTTTC
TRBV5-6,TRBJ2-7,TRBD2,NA,CASSLLAGDEQYF,TGTGCCAGCAGCTTGCTAGCGGGGGACGAGCAGTACTTC
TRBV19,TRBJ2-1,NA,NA,CASTDRYNEQFF,TGTGCCAGTACTGACAGATACAATGAGCAGTTCTTC
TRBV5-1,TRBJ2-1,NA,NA,CASSPGVGAYNEQFF,TGCGCCAGCAGCCCGGGAGTGGGAGCTTACAATGAGCAGTTCTTC
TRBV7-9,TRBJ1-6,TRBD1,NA,CASSFRTGRNSPLHF,TGTGCCAGCAGCTTCCGGACAGGGAGGAATTCACCCCTCCACTTT
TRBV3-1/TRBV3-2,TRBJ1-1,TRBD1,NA,CASSQGFGWLQGANTEAFF,TGTGCCAGCAGCCAAGGCTTTGGCTGGTTACAGGGGGCGAACACTGAAGCTTTCTTT
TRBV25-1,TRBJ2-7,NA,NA,CASSEPPDRGQYF,TGTGCCAGCAGTGAACCCCCGGACCGGGGTCAGTACTTC
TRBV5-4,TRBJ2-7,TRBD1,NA,CASSLDRGRHEQYF,TGTGCCAGCAGCTTGGACAGGGGGCGCCACGAGCAGTACTTC
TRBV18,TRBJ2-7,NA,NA,CASSRDTSYEQYF,TGTGCCAGCTCCCGGGACACTTCCTACGAGCAGTACTTC
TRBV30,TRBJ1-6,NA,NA,CAWTLGVFGNSPLHF,TGTGCCTGGACCCTAGGAGTTTTTGGCAATTCACCCCTCCACTTT
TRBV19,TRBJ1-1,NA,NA,CASIGWTEAFF,TGTGCCAGTATCGGGTGGACTGAAGCTTTCTTT
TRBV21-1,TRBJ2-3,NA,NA,CASLNPRDTHLGRGGRADTQYF,TGTGCCAGTCTCAACCCGCGGGACACACATCTTGGACGGGGGGGCCGCGCAGATACGCAGTATTTT
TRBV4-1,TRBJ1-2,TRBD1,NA,CASSQEIFSGTGEGYGYTF,TGCGCCAGCAGCCAAGAGATCTTCTCCGGGACAGGGGAGGGCTATGGCTACACCTTC
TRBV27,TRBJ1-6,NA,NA,CATSVTAVSSPLHF,TGTGCCACCTCGGTGACAGCTGTTTCCTCACCCCTCCACTTT
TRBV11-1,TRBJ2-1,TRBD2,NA,CASSTVGRGVNEQFF,TGTGCCAGCAGCACGGTCGGGCGGGGGGTTAATGAGCAGTTCTTC
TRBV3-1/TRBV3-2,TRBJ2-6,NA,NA,CASSHQRTTGANVLTF,TGTGCCAGCAGCCACCAAAGGACTACTGGGGCCAACGTCCTGACTTTC
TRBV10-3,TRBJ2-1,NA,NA,CAISEGQYYNEQFF,TGTGCCATCAGTGAGGGACAGTATTACAATGAGCAGTTCTTC
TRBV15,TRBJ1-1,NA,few,CATSRQTNTEAFF,TGTGCCACCAGCAGACAGACAAACACTGAAGCTTTCTTT
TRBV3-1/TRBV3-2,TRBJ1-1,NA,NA,CASSQPQGGRTEAFF,TGTGCCAGCAGCCAACCACAGGGTGGTCGGACTGAAGCTTTCTTT
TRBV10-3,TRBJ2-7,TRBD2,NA,CATGGGRLTYEQYF,TGTGCCACCGGGGGGGGGAGACTTACCTACGAGCAGTACTTC
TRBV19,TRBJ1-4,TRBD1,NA,CASSIGTGGFREKLFF,TGTGCCAGTAGTATAGGGACAGGAGGGTTTCGGGAAAAACTGTTTTTT
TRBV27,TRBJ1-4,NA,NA,CASSFAGVNEKLFF,TGTGCCAGCAGTTTCGCCGGGGTTAATGAAAAACTGTTTTTT
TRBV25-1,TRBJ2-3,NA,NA,CASSPQDTQYF,TGTGCCAGCAGTCCCCAAGATACGCAGTATTTT
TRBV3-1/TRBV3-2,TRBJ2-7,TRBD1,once,CASSHRDREPYEQYF,TGTGCCAGCAGCCACAGAGACAGGGAACCCTACGAGCAGTACTTC
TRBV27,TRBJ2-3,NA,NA,CASSSTGNRLLTDTQYF,TGTGCCAGCAGTTCCACGGGGAATAGGCTCCTCACAGATACGCAGTATTTT
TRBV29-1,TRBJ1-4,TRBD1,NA,CSVTGVGTTNEKLFF,TGCAGCGTAACAGGGGTTGGGACAACTAATGAAAAACTGTTTTTT
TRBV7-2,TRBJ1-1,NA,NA,CASSPRHLKNTEAFF,TGTGCCAGCAGCCCCAGACATCTCAAGAACACTGAAGCTTTCTTT
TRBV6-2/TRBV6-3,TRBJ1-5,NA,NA,CASSYPTGNQPQHF,TGTGCCAGCAGTTACCCAACCGGGAATCAGCCCCAGCATTTT
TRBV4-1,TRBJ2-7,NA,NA,CASSHITGARRTYEQYF,TGCGCCAGCAGCCATATAACAGGAGCCCGAAGGACCTACGAGCAGTACTTC
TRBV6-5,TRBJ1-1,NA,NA,CASQPRRANPEAFF,TGTGCCAGTCAACCAAGGAGGGCGAACCCTGAAGCTTTCTTT
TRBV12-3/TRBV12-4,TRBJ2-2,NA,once,CASTVTGELFF,TGTGCCAGCACCGTTACCGGGGAGCTGTTTTTT
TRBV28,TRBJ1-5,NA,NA,CASSLALDRLSNQPQHF,TGTGCCAGCAGTTTAGCCCTCGACAGGTTGAGCAATCAGCCCCAGCATTTT
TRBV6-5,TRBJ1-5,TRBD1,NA,CASRRTGRNQPQHF,TGTGCCAGCCGTAGGACAGGGAGGAATCAGCCCCAGCATTTT